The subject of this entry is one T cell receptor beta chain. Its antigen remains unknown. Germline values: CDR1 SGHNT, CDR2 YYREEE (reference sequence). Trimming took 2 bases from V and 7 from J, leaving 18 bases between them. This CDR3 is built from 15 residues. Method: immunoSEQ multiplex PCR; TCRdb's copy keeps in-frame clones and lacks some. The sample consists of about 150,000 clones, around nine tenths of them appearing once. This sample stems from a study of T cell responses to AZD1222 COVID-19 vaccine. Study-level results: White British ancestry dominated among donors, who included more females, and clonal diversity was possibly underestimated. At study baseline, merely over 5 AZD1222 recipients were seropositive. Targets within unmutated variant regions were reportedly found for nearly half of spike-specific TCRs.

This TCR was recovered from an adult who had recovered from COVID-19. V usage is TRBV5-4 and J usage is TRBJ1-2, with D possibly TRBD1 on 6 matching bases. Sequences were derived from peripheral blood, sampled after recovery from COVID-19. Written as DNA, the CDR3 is TGTGCCAGCAGCTTTCCGGGGGGCACAGCGGGTGGCTACACCTTC. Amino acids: CASSFPGGTAGGYTF.